This T cell receptor beta chain emerged from a study of T cell responses to AZD1222 COVID-19 vaccine. Study findings and constraints: Across the whole spike, CD4 TCRs peaked at regions 160-218 and 743-854.

Remarks on this clone: Its antigen is currently unknown.

Germline CDR1 is SGHTA and CDR2 is FQGNSA. V lost 4 bases to trimming and J lost 5 bases, with 18 bases between them. CDR3 length equals 15 residues. Repertoires were generated with immunoSEQ multiplex PCR, while TCRdb's copy carries only in-frame clones and drops some. The sample lists about 140,000 clones; roughly 88% were seen once. The V gene is TRBV7-2, the J gene TRBJ2-7; D unclear. The clonotype was recovered from an adult who received the MenACWY meningococcal vaccine as a control. Specimen: peripheral blood, collected 28 days after the second dose of the MenACWY control vaccine. Written as DNA, the CDR3 is TGTGCCAGCAGCTCCCCACTTGGGCCCCAGAACGAGCAGTACTTC. Residues: CASSSPLGPQNEQYF.